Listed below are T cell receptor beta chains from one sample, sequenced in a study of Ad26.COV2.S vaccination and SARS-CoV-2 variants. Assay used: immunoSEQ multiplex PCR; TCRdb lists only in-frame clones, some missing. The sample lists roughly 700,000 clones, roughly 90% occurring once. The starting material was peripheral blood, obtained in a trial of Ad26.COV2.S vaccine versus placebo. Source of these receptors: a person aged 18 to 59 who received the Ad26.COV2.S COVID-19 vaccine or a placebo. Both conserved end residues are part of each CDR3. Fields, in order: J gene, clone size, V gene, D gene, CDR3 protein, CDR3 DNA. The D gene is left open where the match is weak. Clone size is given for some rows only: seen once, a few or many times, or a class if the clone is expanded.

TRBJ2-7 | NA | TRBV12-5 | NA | CASGLTDEQYF | TGTGCTAGTGGTCTGACGGACGAGCAGTACTTC
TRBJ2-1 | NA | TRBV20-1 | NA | CSASAGVLHYNEQFF | TGCAGTGCTAGTGCCGGGGTCCTCCACTACAATGAGCAGTTCTTC
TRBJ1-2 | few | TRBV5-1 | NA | CASSLSLGNYGYTF | TGCGCCAGCAGCTTGAGTTTGGGGAACTATGGCTACACCTTC
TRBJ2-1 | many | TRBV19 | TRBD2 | CASSISAGGPNEQFF | TGTGCCAGTAGTATCTCAGCGGGAGGGCCCAATGAGCAGTTCTTC
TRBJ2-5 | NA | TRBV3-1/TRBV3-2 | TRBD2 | CASSQSRLAEVQETQYF | TGTGCCAGCAGCCAAAGCAGACTAGCGGAGGTCCAAGAGACCCAGTACTTC
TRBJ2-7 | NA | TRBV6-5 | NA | CASSYEPGEGYEQYF | TGTGCCAGCAGTTACGAGCCAGGGGAGGGCTACGAGCAGTACTTC
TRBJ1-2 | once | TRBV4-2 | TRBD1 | CASSSVEGAGWGGYTF | TGTGCCAGCTCTTCGGTGGAGGGGGCCGGATGGGGTGGCTACACCTTC
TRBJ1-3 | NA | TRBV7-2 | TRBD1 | CASSRDSASGNTIYF | TGTGCCAGCAGCAGGGACAGTGCCTCTGGAAACACCATATATTTT
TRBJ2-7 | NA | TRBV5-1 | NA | CASSLTAYEQYF | TGCGCCAGCAGCTTGACGGCCTACGAGCAGTACTTC
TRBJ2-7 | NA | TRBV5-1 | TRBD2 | CASSPPLAGVQDEQYF | TGCGCCAGCAGCCCCCCGCTAGCGGGAGTGCAGGACGAGCAGTACTTC
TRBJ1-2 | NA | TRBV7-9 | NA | CASSLSGGPLAGYTF | TGTGCCAGCAGCTTAAGTGGGGGCCCCCTGGCTGGCTACACCTTC
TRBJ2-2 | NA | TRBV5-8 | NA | CASSPRVFDTGELFF | TGTGCCAGCAGCCCGCGGGTCTTCGACACCGGGGAGCTGTTTTTT
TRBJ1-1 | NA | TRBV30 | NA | CAIQGRAEAFF | TGTGCTATCCAGGGGAGGGCTGAAGCTTTCTTT
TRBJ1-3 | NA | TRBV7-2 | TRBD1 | CASSLNRDRRSTIYF | TGTGCCAGCAGCTTAAATAGGGACAGGAGAAGCACCATATATTTT
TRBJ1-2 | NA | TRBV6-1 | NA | CASSERAGSKGYTF | TGTGCCAGCAGTGAAAGGGCGGGCAGTAAAGGCTACACCTTC
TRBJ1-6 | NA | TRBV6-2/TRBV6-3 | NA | CASSYDYGAGYNSPLHF | TGTGCCAGCAGTTACGACTACGGGGCAGGCTATAATTCACCCCTCCACTTT
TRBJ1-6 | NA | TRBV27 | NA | CASRSGARPLHF | TGTGCCAGCCGGTCAGGGGCACGACCCCTCCACTTT
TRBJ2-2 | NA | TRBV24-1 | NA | CATSDSGVNTGELFF | TGTGCCACCAGTGATTCGGGGGTTAACACCGGGGAGCTGTTTTTT
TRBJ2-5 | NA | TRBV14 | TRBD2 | CASSQSGGSRGTQYF | TGTGCCAGCAGCCAGAGCGGGGGCTCGCGGGGGACCCAGTACTTC
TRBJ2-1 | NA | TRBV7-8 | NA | CASSSRGGTGSSYNEQFF | TGTGCCAGCAGCTCTAGGGGGGGAACAGGGAGCTCCTACAATGAGCAGTTCTTC
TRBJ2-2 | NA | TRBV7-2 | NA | CASVGVAGTGELFF | TGTGCCAGCGTAGGCGTGGCTGGTACCGGGGAGCTGTTTTTT
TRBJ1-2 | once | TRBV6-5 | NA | CASSSTGPHYGYTF | TGTGCCAGCAGTTCCACAGGGCCCCACTATGGCTACACCTTC
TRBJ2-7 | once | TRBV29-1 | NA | CSAGERSISSYEQYF | TGCAGCGCCGGAGAGCGATCGATAAGCTCCTACGAGCAGTACTTC
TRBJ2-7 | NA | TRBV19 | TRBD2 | CASSIALAGEIYEQYF | TGTGCCAGTAGTATAGCACTAGCGGGTGAAATCTACGAGCAGTACTTC
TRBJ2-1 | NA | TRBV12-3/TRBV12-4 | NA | CASSLGNEQFF | TGTGCCAGCAGTTTAGGCAATGAGCAGTTCTTC
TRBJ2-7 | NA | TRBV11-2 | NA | CASSINPGQAGSYEQYF | TGTGCCAGCAGCATAAACCCCGGGCAGGCGGGTTCCTACGAGCAGTACTTC
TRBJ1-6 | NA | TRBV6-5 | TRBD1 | CASSYSGQGNSPLHF | TGTGCCAGCAGTTACTCCGGACAGGGTAATTCACCCCTCCACTTT
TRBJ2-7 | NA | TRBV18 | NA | CASSPGSWDEQYF | TGTGCCAGCTCACCAGGAAGTTGGGACGAGCAGTACTTC
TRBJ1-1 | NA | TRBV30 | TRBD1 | CAWSVDRGSAAFF | TGTGCCTGGAGTGTCGACAGGGGGAGTGCAGCTTTCTTT
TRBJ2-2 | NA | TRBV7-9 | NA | CASSPGGSGELFF | TGTGCCAGCAGCCCAGGAGGATCCGGGGAGCTGTTTTTT
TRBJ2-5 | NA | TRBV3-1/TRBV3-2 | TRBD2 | CASSPGGVAGQETQYF | TGTGCCAGCAGCCCCGGGGGGGTAGCGGGACAAGAGACCCAGTACTTC
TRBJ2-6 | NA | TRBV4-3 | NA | CASSQEPGSGANVLTF | TGCGCCAGCAGCCAAGAACCGGGGTCTGGGGCCAACGTCCTGACTTTC
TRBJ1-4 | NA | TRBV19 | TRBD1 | CASSRTGTGGRNEKLFF | TGTGCCAGTAGTAGGACAGGCACTGGGGGTAGGAATGAAAAACTGTTTTTT
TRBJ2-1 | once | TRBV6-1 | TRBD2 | CASSDTSGSVNEQFF | TGTGCCAGCAGTGATACTAGCGGGAGCGTCAATGAGCAGTTCTTC
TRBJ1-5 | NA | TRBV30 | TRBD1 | CACTIQGGQPQHF | TGTGCCTGTACCATCCAGGGGGGTCAGCCCCAGCATTTT
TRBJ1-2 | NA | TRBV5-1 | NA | CASSLGWGNYGYTF | TGCGCCAGCAGCTTGGGATGGGGGAACTATGGCTACACCTTC
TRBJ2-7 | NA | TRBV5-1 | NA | CASSRGPYEQYF | TGCGCCAGCAGCCGAGGTCCCTACGAGCAGTACTTC
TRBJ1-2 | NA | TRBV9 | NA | CASSAQKEANYGYTF | TGTGCCAGCAGCGCTCAGAAGGAAGCTAACTATGGCTACACCTTC
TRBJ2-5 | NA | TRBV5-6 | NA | CASSLRTAETQYF | TGTGCCAGCAGCTTGAGGACAGCAGAGACCCAGTACTTC
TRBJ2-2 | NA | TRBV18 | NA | CASSQQGIGELFF | TGTGCCAGCTCGCAACAGGGAATCGGGGAGCTGTTTTTT
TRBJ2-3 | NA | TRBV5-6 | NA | CASSLTGRDTQYF | TGTGCCAGCAGCTTGACAGGGAGAGATACGCAGTATTTT
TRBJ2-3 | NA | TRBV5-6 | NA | CASSFRQTDTQYF | TGTGCCAGCAGCTTTCGACAGACAGATACGCAGTATTTT
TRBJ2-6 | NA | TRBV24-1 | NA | CATSGAKGGSGANVLTF | TGTGCCACCAGTGGCGCGAAAGGGGGCTCTGGGGCCAACGTCCTGACTTTC
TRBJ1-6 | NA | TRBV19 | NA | CASSGAGGGALHF | TGTGCCAGTAGTGGGGCCGGCGGGGGAGCCCTCCACTTT
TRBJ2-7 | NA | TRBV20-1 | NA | CSASSGLGAGEQYF | TGCAGTGCTAGTTCGGGGTTGGGGGCTGGGGAGCAGTACTTC
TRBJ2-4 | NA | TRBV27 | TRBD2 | CASSPRLAGAKNIQYF | TGTGCCAGCAGCCCTCGACTAGCGGGAGCCAAAAACATTCAGTACTTC
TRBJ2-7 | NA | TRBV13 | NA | CASSLAEAAYEQYF | TGTGCCAGCAGCTTAGCGGAAGCGGCCTACGAGCAGTACTTC
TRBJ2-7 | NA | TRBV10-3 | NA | CAISDQGTDEQYF | TGTGCCATCAGTGATCAGGGCACCGACGAGCAGTACTTC